This T cell receptor beta chain came from a study of spatial heterogeneity in lung cancer. Study-level findings and limits: Tumor mutation count correlated with how many alpha and beta TCRs expanded intratumorally. Coverage estimated for tumor T cells reached 7% to 8% for alpha chains and under 15% for beta chains.

TCRdb re-called the 5' RACE reads through MiXCR, storing one row per CDR3 protein. The data contain around 100,000 distinct CDR3 sequences, roughly 4.5% of them singletons. CDR3 length: 15 amino acids. Trimming cost V 6 bases and J 9 bases; bases outside gene matches: 12. The germline gives CDR1 DFQATT, CDR2 SNEGSKA (reference sequence). As for time point: sample taken at primary tumor resection. Whole RNA was taken from tumor, nontumor lung or frozen PBMC; it was then sequenced unsorted. Many counts were recorded for this clonotype. What it recognizes is unknown. The V and J genes are TRBV20-1 and TRBJ2-1, with 12 bases identical to TRBD2. The sequence came from a male donor with early-stage non-small cell lung cancer. The sequences come from lung tumor tissue, collected at surgery. The CDR3 protein is CSAGWRLAGDVEQFF. CDR3 sequence (DNA): TGCAGTGCCGGATGGAGACTAGCGGGAGATGTTGAGCAGTTCTTC.